This passage covers 30 T cell receptor beta chains from one sample sequenced in a study of OX40 agonist ivuxolimab in advanced cancers. TCRdb keeps only in-frame clones here, not all; method: immunoSEQ multiplex PCR. Among 73,000 or so clones, 80% to 90% were seen once, and the ten largest hold under 0.75%. The source material was CD4+ or CD8+ T cells sorted from blood, sampled in a trial of the OX40 agonist ivuxolimab. These receptors all stem from an adult with an advanced solid tumor such as melanoma, head and neck, liver or kidney cancer.

The chain has TRBV5-1 and TRBJ2-7, with a weak D call TRBD2 (6 bases). This CDR3 contains 15 residues. Germline CDR1 is SGHRS and CDR2 is YFSETQ. Between the trimmed V and J ends, which lost 2 bases and 3 bases, there was a span of 15 bases. The chain's CDR3 is CASSLRTEGLYEQYF. For the CDR3, the DNA is TGCGCCAGCAGCTTACGGACGGAGGGTCTCTACGAGCAGTACTTC.

This clone showed up just a few times. The chain recombines TRBV2 with TRBJ1-5; the D is unclear. This CDR3 region has 14 residues. V was trimmed by 1 base and J by 8 bases, leaving 12 bases between them. Looked up from germline, CDR1 is SNHLY and CDR2 is FYNNEI. CDR3 sequence (DNA): TGTGCCAGCAGTGAAGAAGGCCGGCGGGAGCCCCAGCATTTT. This sequence encodes CASSEEGRREPQHF.

The J gene is TRBJ1-1, the V gene TRBV14, with 8 bases aligning to TRBD1. The V gene end was trimmed by 9 bases and the J gene end by 0 bases; junction bases not matched to a gene: 3. CDR1 and CDR2 (germline): SGHDN, FVKESK. The CDR3 length is 13 residues. CDR3: CASSRGLNTEAFF. DNA of the CDR3: TGTGCCAGTAGCAGGGGGCTGAACACTGAAGCTTTCTTT.

The chain combines TRBV27 with TRBJ2-7, with 14 bases lining up with TRBD2. This CDR3 has 16 amino acids. Germline CDR1 MNHEY, CDR2 SMNVEV (reference sequence). V was pared by 4 bases and J by 4 bases, with 6 bases of the junction left unmatched. The CDR3 DNA is TGTGCCAGCAGTTCTGGACTAGCGGGAGGATGGTACGAGCAGTACTTC. Protein product: CASSSGLAGGWYEQYF.

This clone has more than one count but fewer than ten. In nucleotides, the CDR3 is TGTGCCTGGAGCCCCTCCCCCCTTAGCGGGGAGTGGGACAATGAGCAGTTCTTC. Its translation: CAWSPSPLSGEWDNEQFF. The chain is built from TRBV30 and TRBJ2-1; 8 bases line up with TRBD2. Trimming at V came to 3 bases and at J to 5 bases, leaving 18 bases not matched to a gene. The length of the CDR3 is 18 residues. Per the germline V gene, CDR1 is GTSNPN and CDR2 is SVGIG (reference sequence).

In its sample, this clone was seen once. The rearrangement joins TRBV7-2 to TRBJ2-1; 16 bases line up with TRBD2. Trimming took 8 bases from V and 10 from J; bases not matched to a gene: 8. From germline, CDR1 is SGHTA and CDR2 FQGNSA. The CDR3 is 15 amino acids. The CDR3 sequence is CASHSGTSGRGEQFF. The CDR3 nucleotides are TGTGCCAGCCATTCCGGGACTAGCGGGAGGGGGGAGCAGTTCTTC. Full variable domain (rest looked up from reference TRBV7-2 and TRBJ2-1): GAGVSQSPSNKVTEKGKDVELRCDPISGHTALYWYRQSLGQGLEFLIYFQGNSAPDKSGLPSDRFSAERTGGSVSTLTIQRTQQEDSAVYLCASHSGTSGRGEQFFGPGTRLTVL.

The chain uses TRBV5-1 and TRBJ2-5; 8 bases fit TRBD2. The CDR3 has 17 amino acids. Germline V lookup: CDR1 SGHRS, CDR2 YFSETQ. V dropped 3 bases and J dropped 4; count of bases not matched to a gene: 14. The CDR3 DNA reads as TGCGCCAGCAGCTCGGGGGTAGCGGGGCTGGAAGGAGAGACCCAGTACTTC. This codes for CASSSGVAGLEGETQYF.

The chain employs TRBV30 and TRBJ2-7; D is ambiguous. The CDR3 extends over 13 amino acids. V shed 5 bases and J shed 3 bases, with 14 bases lying between them. CDR1 is GTSNPN and CDR2 is SVGIG in the germline V gene (reference sequence). Written as DNA, the CDR3 is TGTGCCTGGTCCGATAACCTACACTACGAGCAGTACTTC. It encodes CAWSDNLHYEQYF.

This clone appeared once. The rearrangement joins TRBV2 to TRBJ1-2; D unclear. V was pared by 3 bases and J by 4 bases, with 21 bases between. This CDR3 has 17 residues. Germline V gene lookup returns CDR1 SNHLY and CDR2 FYNNEI. The CDR3 region has the DNA TGTGCCAGCAGTGATCTTTTGGCGAGGGCACATCGCTATGGCTACACCTTC. Protein sequence: CASSDLLARAHRYGYTF.

In the case of this clone: Relative to the germline gene, one junction end is altered; a read error may explain this. This chain uses TRBV29-1 with TRBJ2-7; TRBD1 agrees at 10 bases. Germline V gene lookup returns CDR1 SQVTM and CDR2 ANQGSEA. The CDR3 loop spans 12 amino acids. The CDR3 coding sequence is TGCAGCGTGACAGGGGGCTCCCACGAGCAGTACTTC. Amino acid sequence: CSVTGGSHEQYF.

V gene TRBV4-3 combines with J gene TRBJ2-7; the D gene could be TRBD1 or TRBD2 (6 bases each). The CDR3 loop spans 14 amino acids. Trimming left V 0 bases short and J 5 bases short, with 11 bases between. Germline CDR1 is LGHNA and CDR2 is YSLEER. The CDR3 nucleotides read TGCGCCAGCAGCCAAGATTCGGGGGCGGACGAGCAGTACTTC. It is translated as CASSQDSGADEQYF.

The gene calls are TRBV19 and TRBJ2-6; weak D call: TRBD2 (5 bases). The CDR3 length is 14 residues. With 7 bases removed from V and 3 bases from J, the gap between germline ends came to 10 bases. CDR1 and CDR2 from the germline V gene are LNHDA and SQIVND (reference sequence). The CDR3, as DNA: TGTGCCAGTACCCAAGGACTTGGGGCCAACGTCCTGACTTTC. Its translation: CASTQGLGANVLTF.

This sequence joins TRBV7-2 and TRBJ1-5; 8 positions agree with TRBD1. Germline-derived CDR1 and CDR2 are SGHTA and FQGNSA. The V gene end was trimmed by 2 bases and the J gene end by 0 bases; junction bases not matched to a gene: 3. This CDR3 is built from 16 residues. CDR3: CASSLIQGVSNQPQHF. CDR3 nucleotide sequence: TGTGCCAGCAGCTTAATACAGGGGGTTAGCAATCAGCCCCAGCATTTT.

The CDR3 here is CASSLGGPHGQNTEAFF. CDR3 nucleotides: TGTGCCAGCAGCTTAGGGGGGCCGCACGGACAGAACACTGAAGCTTTCTTT. The rearrangement links TRBV7-2 to TRBJ1-1; TRBD1 is a possible D gene (6 bases). The CDR3 sequence is 17 residues long. Trimming removed 1 base at V and 1 base at J, with 16 bases between. CDR1 is SGHTA and CDR2 is FQGNSA in the germline V gene.

The chain recombines TRBV13 with TRBJ1-3; 10 bases match TRBD1. V trimming: 5 bases; J trimming: 4 bases; junction bases outside the gene matches: 2. This CDR3 comprises 14 residues. Germline-derived CDR1 and CDR2 are PRHDT and FYEKMQ (reference sequence). The CDR3 region is CASSRGQGGNTIYF. For the CDR3, the DNA is TGTGCCAGCAGCAGGGGACAGGGGGGAAACACCATATATTTT. The full variable domain, in which reference TRBV13 and TRBJ1-3 provide the parts outside the CDR3, is AAGVIQSPRHLIKEKRETATLKCYPIPRHDTVYWYQQGPGQDPQFLISFYEKMQSDKGSIPDRFSAQQFSDYHSELNMSSLELGDSALYFCASSRGQGGNTIYFGEGSWLTVV.

This chain connects TRBV18 to TRBJ2-1; TRBD1 aligns across 10 bases. There are 16 residues in the CDR3. V was pared by 4 bases and J by 4 bases, with 7 bases of the junction left unmatched. CDR1 is KGHSH and CDR2 is LQKENI in the germline V gene. The CDR3 reads CASSLVGTGVYNEQFF. DNA of the CDR3: TGTGCCAGCTCACTGGTCGGGACAGGGGTGTACAATGAGCAGTTCTTC. Filled out from reference TRBV18 and TRBJ2-1, the complete variable domain reads NAGVMQNPRHLVRRRGQEARLRCSPMKGHSHVYWYRQLPEEGLKFMVYLQKENIIDESGMPKERFSAEFPKEGPSILRIQQVVRGDSAAYFCASSLVGTGVYNEQFFGPGTRLTVL.

The chain employs TRBV11-3 and TRBJ2-3; TRBD2 aligns across 10 bases. Trimming cost V 6 bases and J 1 base; bases outside gene matches: 4. The CDR3 has 15 residues. The germline CDR1 and CDR2 sequences are SGHNT and YENEEA. The DNA of the CDR3 is TGTGCCAGCAGTCCCGGGACTAGCGGCACAGATACGCAGTATTTT. Protein product: CASSPGTSGTDTQYF.

This clone appeared a single time. The chain carries TRBV11-2 and TRBJ1-5, with D hard to call. CDR3 size: 14 residues. CDR1 and CDR2 (germline): SGHAT, FQNNGV. V was pared by 1 base and J by 2 bases, with 6 bases between. In nucleotides, the CDR3 is TGTGCCAGCAGCTTAGTTGGGGGCAATCAGCCCCAGCATTTT. Protein: CASSLVGGNQPQHF.

The chain joins TRBV6-6 to TRBJ2-5, with 9 bases aligning to TRBD2. CDR3 size: 13 residues. Trimming cost V 6 bases and J 5 bases; bases outside gene matches: 4. Germline assignment: CDR1 MNHNY and CDR2 SVGAGI (reference sequence). CDR3 bases: TGTGCCAGCAGCTTGAGCGGGAGGGAGACCCAGTACTTC. Translation gives CASSLSGRETQYF.

The chain links TRBV5-4 to TRBJ2-3; TRBD2 matches at 13 bases. Per germline, CDR1 SGHNT and CDR2 YYREEE (reference sequence). The V and J ends lost 2 bases and 2 bases, in that order; junction bases with no gene match: 8. The CDR3 has 18 amino acids. CDR3 in amino acids: CASSFPPTSGGDTDTQYF. In DNA, the CDR3 is TGTGCCAGCAGCTTTCCGCCCACTAGCGGGGGGGACACAGATACGCAGTATTTT.

The gene calls are TRBV6-5 and TRBJ2-1; 12 nucleotides line up with TRBD2. The germline CDR1 and CDR2 sequences are MNHEY and SVGAGI. V was clipped by 6 bases and J by 3 bases; unmatched bases: 0. CDR3 length: 14 residues. CDR3 in amino acids: CASRLAGGYNEQFF. CDR3 bases: TGTGCCAGCAGACTAGCGGGGGGCTACAATGAGCAGTTCTTC.

This chain uses TRBV21-1 with TRBJ2-1; no DNA check was done on the table's D call, TRBD2. TRBV21-1 counts as a pseudogene. This CDR3 region has 18 residues. The CDR3 coding sequence is TGTGCCAGCAGCAAGGATAGGGCTAGCGGGGCCAAGGGCGATGAGCAGTTCTTC. Protein product: CASSKDRASGAKGDEQFF.

This clone was counted only a few times. The genes are TRBV2 and TRBJ2-7, with 10 bases aligning to TRBD1. The V and J ends lost 6 bases and 5 bases, in that order; junction bases with no gene match: 4. The CDR3 is 13 residues long. Per the germline V gene, CDR1 is SNHLY and CDR2 is FYNNEI. The CDR3 bases are TGTGCCAGCAGGGGACAGGGGACCCACGAGCAGTACTTC. As protein: CASRGQGTHEQYF.

CDR3 region: CASSRTSGTREDTQYF. The CDR3, as DNA: TGTGCCAGCAGTCGCACCAGCGGGACCCGGGAAGATACGCAGTATTTT. This chain joins TRBV28 and TRBJ2-3, with 7 bases lining up with TRBD2. J lost 5 bases, V lost 5 bases, and 13 bases had no gene match. CDR3 size: 16 residues. CDR1 MDHEN and CDR2 SYDVKM come from the germline V gene.

The genes are TRBV18 and TRBJ1-6; 7 bases agree with TRBD1. Germline V gene sequence: CDR1 KGHSH, CDR2 LQKENI. The V segment lost 3 bases and the J segment 6 bases; nucleotides outside the gene matches: 5. The CDR3 runs to 15 residues. CDR3 in DNA: TGTGCCAGCTCACCCCGGACAGGAGCTAATTCACCCCTCCACTTT. It encodes CASSPRTGANSPLHF.

The rearrangement uses TRBV9 and TRBJ2-5; a weak D match, TRBD1 (5 bases). Germline V gene sequence: CDR1 SGDLS, CDR2 YYNGEE. This CDR3 region has 16 residues. CDR3 DNA sequence: TGTTCCGGCTTGGAGCAGCGTGACAGCTGGCAAGAGACCCAGTACTTC. Translation: CSGLEQRDSWQETQYF.

This chain links TRBV7-9 with TRBJ1-4; maybe TRBD1 (6 bases). The germline CDR1 and CDR2 sequences are SEHNR and FQNEAQ (reference sequence). The CDR3 loop spans 13 amino acids. With 4 bases removed from V and 14 bases from J, the gap between germline ends came to 17 bases. The CDR3: CASSSSGLQGLFF. CDR3 nucleotide sequence: TGTGCCAGCAGCTCCTCAGGACTCCAGGGGCTGTTTTTT.

V gene TRBV6-6 combines with J gene TRBJ2-2, with TRBD1 identical over 9 bases. Per germline, CDR1 MNHNY and CDR2 SVGAGI (reference sequence). The CDR3 has 16 residues. The V gene end was trimmed by 4 bases and the J gene end by 6 bases; junction bases not matched to a gene: 9. The DNA for the CDR3 is TGTGCCAGCAGTTGGCCGGGACAGGGAGTGGCCGGGGAGCTGTTTTTT. Protein product: CASSWPGQGVAGELFF.

The rearrangement uses TRBV7-3 and TRBJ2-3; 12 nucleotides agree with TRBD2. This CDR3 has 18 amino acids. Germline V gene lookup returns CDR1 SGHTA and CDR2 FQGTGA. With V trimmed by 5 bases and J by 0 bases, 9 bases remained unmatched. The CDR3 DNA follows: TGTGCCAGCAGCGCCCAGCCCCTAGCGGGGGGGAGCACAGATACGCAGTATTTT. Translated: CASSAQPLAGGSTDTQYF. Full variable domain (rest looked up from reference TRBV7-3 and TRBJ2-3): GAGVSQTPSNKVTEKGKYVELRCDPISGHTALYWYRQSLGQGPEFLIYFQGTGAADDSGLPNDRFFAVRPEGSVSTLKIQRTERGDSAVYLCASSAQPLAGGSTDTQYFGPGTRLTVL.

The chain links TRBV6-1 to TRBJ1-2; 7 bases fit TRBD1. V shed 3 bases and J 4 bases; nucleotides not matched to a gene: 2. The germline CDR1 and CDR2 sequences are MNHNS and SASEGT. There are 13 residues in the CDR3. The CDR3 spells CASSETGTYGYTF. For the CDR3, the DNA is TGTGCCAGCAGTGAGACAGGGACCTATGGCTACACCTTC.